The present T cell receptor beta chain was sequenced within a study of Ad26.COV2.S vaccination and SARS-CoV-2 variants. Across the whole study: Intramuscular Ad26.COV2.S at 5x10^10 or 1x10^11 viral particles. The study, taken as a whole, reports: Reported findings describe substantial breadth in spike-specific CD8+ and CD4+ T cell responses following vaccination.

Clones were read by immunoSEQ multiplex PCR, and TCRdb kept only the in-frame ones, dropping some. The sample lists approximately 410,000 clones; about 90% were seen once. The treatment is: roughly 18 received Ad26.COV2.S at low or high dose, single or two shots; several received placebo; per-sample allocation not given. Day 63 after the first vaccine or placebo injection was the time point for sampling. An Ad26 vector carrying the Wuhan-strain SARS-CoV-2 spike served as the vaccine. Regarding this clone: Its antigen is undetermined.

The sample consisted of peripheral blood, taken in a trial of Ad26.COV2.S vaccine versus placebo. This TCR derives from a person aged 18-60 years who received the Ad26.COV2.S COVID-19 vaccine or a placebo.

The CDR3 loop is CASSTFQSPNYGYTF. CDR3 nucleotides: TGTGCCAGCAGCACGTTCCAGAGTCCTAACTATGGCTACACCTTC. The rearrangement links TRBV9 to TRBJ1-2; no firm D call. V lost 4 bases to trimming and J lost 0 bases, with 13 bases between them. Germline V gene sequence: CDR1 SGDLS, CDR2 YYNGEE. The CDR3 runs 15 residues.